This T cell receptor (beta chain) comes out of a study of T cell changes during pregnancy in multiple sclerosis. Profiling relied on immunoSEQ multiplex PCR, and the TCRdb table lists in-frame clones only, not all of them. The table lists 40,000 to 55,000 clones, about 92% of them singletons. Sequenced here: CD4+ T cells from peripheral blood mononuclear cells, sampled in the third trimester of pregnancy. The receptor's source is a female donor with multiple sclerosis, enrolled in a pregnancy study.

This CDR3 is CASSEGLVGIRGELFF. CDR3 nucleotides: TGTGCCAGCAGTGAAGGTCTAGTAGGTATCCGCGGGGAGCTGTTTTTT. J is TRBJ2-2 and V is TRBV6-1; D is unresolved. Trimming took off 1 base at V and 7 bases at J, with 16 bases between the two ends. This CDR3 is 16 amino acids long. CDR1 and CDR2 from the germline V gene are MNHNS and SASEGT.